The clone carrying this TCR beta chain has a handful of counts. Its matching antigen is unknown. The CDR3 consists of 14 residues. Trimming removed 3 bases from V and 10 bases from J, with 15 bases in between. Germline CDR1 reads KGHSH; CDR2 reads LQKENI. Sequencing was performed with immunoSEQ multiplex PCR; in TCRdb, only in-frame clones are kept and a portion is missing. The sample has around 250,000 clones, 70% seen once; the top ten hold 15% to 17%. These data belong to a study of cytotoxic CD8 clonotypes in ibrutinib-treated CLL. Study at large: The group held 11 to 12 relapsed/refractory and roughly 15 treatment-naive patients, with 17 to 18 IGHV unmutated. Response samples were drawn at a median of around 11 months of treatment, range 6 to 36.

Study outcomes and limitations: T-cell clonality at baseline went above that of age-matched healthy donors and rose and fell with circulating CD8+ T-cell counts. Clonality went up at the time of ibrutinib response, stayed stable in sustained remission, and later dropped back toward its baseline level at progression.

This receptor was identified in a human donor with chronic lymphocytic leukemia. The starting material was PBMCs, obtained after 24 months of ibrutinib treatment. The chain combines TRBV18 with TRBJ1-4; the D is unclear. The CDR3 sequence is CASSPDPGMAKLFF. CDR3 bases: TGTGCCAGCTCACCGGATCCGGGGATGGCAAAACTGTTTTTT.